Listed below are T cell receptor beta chains from one sample, sequenced in a study of identical twins. TCRdb independently ran MiXCR on the 5' RACE reads; one entry per CDR3 protein. The table has 700,000 or so distinct CDR3 sequences, 21% seen once. These data were also reused for a study on T cells expressing NK-cell markers.

Sequencing input: PBMCs. These receptors originate from a woman between 18 and 29 years old in good health. The CDR3 runs from the conserved cysteine through the conserved F or W. The order of the fields is clone size, J gene, V gene, D gene, CDR3 protein, CDR3 DNA. A D gene is named only where the DNA matches it firmly. A row's size may be missing; if present it is once, few, many or a size class.

few | TRBJ2-1 | TRBV29-1 | - | CSVWDPYWNEQFF | TGCAGCGTTTGGGACCCATATTGGAATGAGCAGTTCTTC
- | TRBJ2-5 | TRBV9 | TRBD2 | CASSSRPGLAETQYF | TGTGCCAGCAGCTCAAGGCCGGGACTAGCCGAGACCCAGTACTTC
- | TRBJ2-1 | TRBV20-1 | - | CSALGGPYNEQFF | TGCAGTGCTTTAGGAGGCCCCTACAATGAGCAGTTCTTC
- | TRBJ2-1 | TRBV6-5 | - | CASSPRVSSYNEQFF | TGTGCCAGCAGTCCTAGAGTATCCTCCTACAATGAGCAGTTCTTC
- | TRBJ2-3 | TRBV20-1 | TRBD2 | CSVGPSGRRYDTQYF | TGCAGTGTCGGTCCTAGCGGGAGGAGATACGATACGCAGTATTTT
few | TRBJ1-6 | TRBV7-2 | - | CASSPGGLPLHF | TGTGCCAGCAGCCCCGGGGGGTTACCCCTCCACTTT
many | TRBJ1-3 | TRBV4-3 | - | CASSPLGPSGNTIYF | TGCGCCAGCAGCCCTCTAGGTCCCTCTGGAAACACCATATATTTT
- | TRBJ2-2 | TRBV7-2 | - | CASSRDVTGELFF | TGTGCCAGCAGCAGGGACGTAACCGGGGAGCTGTTTTTT
few | TRBJ1-1 | TRBV20-1 | - | CSASPITEAFF | TGCAGTGCTAGCCCGATAACGGAAGCTTTCTTT
few | TRBJ2-7 | TRBV2 | - | CASPTKYEQYF | TGTGCCAGCCCTACGAAATACGAGCAGTACTTC
- | TRBJ2-2 | TRBV6-2/TRBV6-3 | - | CASSGGISNTGELFF | TGTGCCAGCAGCGGGGGAATTTCGAACACCGGGGAGCTGTTTTTT
many | TRBJ2-3 | TRBV20-1 | TRBD1 | CSAKNRGPKDTQYF | TGCAGTGCTAAAAACAGGGGGCCGAAAGATACGCAGTATTTT
- | TRBJ2-1 | TRBV12-3/TRBV12-4 | - | CASRTGTARKEQFF | TGTGCCAGCAGAACCGGGACTGCCAGAAAGGAGCAGTTCTTC
many | TRBJ1-5 | TRBV9 | - | CASSVGGLNQPQHF | TGTGCCAGCAGCGTAGGAGGGCTCAATCAGCCCCAGCATTTT
many | TRBJ2-1 | TRBV29-1 | - | CSVWKNNEQFF | TGCAGCGTTTGGAAGAACAATGAGCAGTTCTTC
- | TRBJ2-7 | TRBV6-5 | TRBD1 | CASSSPGQGREQYF | TGTGCCAGCAGTTCCCCGGGACAGGGAAGAGAGCAGTACTTC
- | TRBJ2-2 | TRBV5-1 | - | CAKWGGNTGELFF | TGCGCCAAATGGGGAGGGAACACCGGGGAGCTGTTTTTT